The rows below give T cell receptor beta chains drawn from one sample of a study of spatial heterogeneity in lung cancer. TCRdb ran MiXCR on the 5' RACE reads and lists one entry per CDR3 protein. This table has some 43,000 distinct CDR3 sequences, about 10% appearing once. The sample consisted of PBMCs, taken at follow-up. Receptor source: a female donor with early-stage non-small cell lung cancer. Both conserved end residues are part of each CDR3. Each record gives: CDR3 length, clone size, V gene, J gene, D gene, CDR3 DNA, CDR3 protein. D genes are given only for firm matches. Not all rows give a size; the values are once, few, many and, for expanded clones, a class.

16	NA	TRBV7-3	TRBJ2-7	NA	TGTGCCAGCAGCTGGGAAAAGACAGGTCCCTTCTACGAGCAGTACTTC	CASSWEKTGPFYEQYF
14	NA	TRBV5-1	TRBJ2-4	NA	TGCGCCAGCAGCTCCGGGACAACCAAAAACATTCAGTACTTC	CASSSGTTKNIQYF
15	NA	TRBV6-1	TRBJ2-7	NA	TGTGCCAGCAGTGAAAGGGCCGTCCTCTCCTACGAGCAGTACTTC	CASSERAVLSYEQYF
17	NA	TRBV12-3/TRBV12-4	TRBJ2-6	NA	TGTGCCAGCAGCCCCACGACCGGGGGACATGGGGCCAACGTCCTGACTTTC	CASSPTTGGHGANVLTF
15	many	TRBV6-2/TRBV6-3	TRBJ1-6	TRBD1	TGTGCCAGCAGACGGGACAGGGCCTCGAATTCACCCCTCCACTTT	CASRRDRASNSPLHF
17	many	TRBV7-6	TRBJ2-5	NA	TGTGCCAGCAGCTCCAACACAGGGGGGGCAGGCAGGGAGACCCAGTACTTC	CASSSNTGGAGRETQYF
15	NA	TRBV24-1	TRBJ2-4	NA	TGTGCCACCAGTGGCGAGGGGGTAGGCGGGAGCATTCAGTACTTC	CATSGEGVGGSIQYF
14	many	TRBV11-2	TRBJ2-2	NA	TGTGCCAGCAGCTTCGGGCCGAACCCCGGGGAGCTGTTTTTT	CASSFGPNPGELFF
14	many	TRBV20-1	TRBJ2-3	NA	TGCAGTGCCCTACCCGGTCGGGGCACAGATACGCAGTATTTT	CSALPGRGTDTQYF
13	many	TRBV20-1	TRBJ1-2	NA	TGCAGTGACTTGACCTACACGGAGAATGGCTACACCTTC	CSDLTYTENGYTF
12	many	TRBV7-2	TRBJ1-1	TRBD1	TGTGCCAGCAGCTTAAGACAGGGGGTAGCTTTCTTT	CASSLRQGVAFF
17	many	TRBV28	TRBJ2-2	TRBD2	TGTGCCACCCCGGGACTAGCGGGGGGCCCGAACACCGGGGAGCTGTTTTTT	CATPGLAGGPNTGELFF
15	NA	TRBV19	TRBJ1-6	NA	TGTGCCAGCCGCCCATGGGAGACAGATAATTCACCCCTCCACTTT	CASRPWETDNSPLHF
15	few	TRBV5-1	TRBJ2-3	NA	TGCGCCAGCAGCTTGGACCGGCCAGCCACAGATACGCAGTATTTT	CASSLDRPATDTQYF
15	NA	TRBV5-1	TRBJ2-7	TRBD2	TGCGCCAGCAGCCCCTTAGAAGCGGGGGGGAACGAGCAGTACTTC	CASSPLEAGGNEQYF
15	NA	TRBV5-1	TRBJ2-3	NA	TGCGCCAGCAGCTTGGCGGGCCCCAGGGTAGATACGCAGTATTTT	CASSLAGPRVDTQYF
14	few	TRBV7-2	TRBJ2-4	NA	TGTGCCAGCAGCTTCAACCGGGCTCAAAACATTCAGTACTTC	CASSFNRAQNIQYF
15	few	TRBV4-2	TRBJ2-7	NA	TGTGCCAGCAGCCAAAACAGGGAGAGCTCCTACGAGCAGTACTTC	CASSQNRESSYEQYF
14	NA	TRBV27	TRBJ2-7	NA	TGTGCCAGCGGACCTTCGGGACTCCTCTACGAGCAGTACTTC	CASGPSGLLYEQYF
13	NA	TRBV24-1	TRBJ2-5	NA	TGTGCCACTTCAACGGGGAAACAAGAGACCCAGTACTTC	CATSTGKQETQYF
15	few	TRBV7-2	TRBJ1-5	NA	TGTGCCAGCAGCTTACAGGGTGGGGAGAATCAGCCCCAGCATTTT	CASSLQGGENQPQHF
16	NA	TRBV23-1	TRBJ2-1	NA	TGCGCCAGCAGCCAAGCCGGGGGCCGCTCCTACAATGAGCAGTTCTTC	CASSQAGGRSYNEQFF
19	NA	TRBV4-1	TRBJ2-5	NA	TGCGCCAGCAGCCAGGATCCTAAGGACCAGGGATGGGACCAAGAGACCCAGTACTTC	CASSQDPKDQGWDQETQYF
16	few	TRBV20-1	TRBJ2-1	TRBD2	TGCAGTGCTAGAGATACAGTAGCGGGGACCTACAATGAGCAGTTCTTC	CSARDTVAGTYNEQFF
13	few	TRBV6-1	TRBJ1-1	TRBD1	TGTGCCAGCAGTGTAGGACAGGGCACTGAAGCTTTCTTT	CASSVGQGTEAFF
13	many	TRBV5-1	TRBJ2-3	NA	TGCGCCAGCAGCTTGGTCCAGCTAGATACGCAGTATTTT	CASSLVQLDTQYF
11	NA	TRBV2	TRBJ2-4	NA	TGTGCCAGCACCACTGGGGCCATTCAGTACTTC	CASTTGAIQYF
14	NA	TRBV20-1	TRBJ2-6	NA	TGCAGTGCAGCGGAGGGCACTGGGGCCAACGTCCTGACTTTC	CSAAEGTGANVLTF
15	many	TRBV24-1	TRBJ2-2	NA	TGTGCCACCTCTTCTCAGTTATCGGGGGCCGGGGAGCTGTTTTTT	CATSSQLSGAGELFF
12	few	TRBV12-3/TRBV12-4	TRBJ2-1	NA	TGTGCCAGCAGCCTCACAGGGTATGAGCAGTTCTTC	CASSLTGYEQFF
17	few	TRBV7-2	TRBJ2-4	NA	TGTGCCAGCAGCGACAGGAGCCCAGCGGGACCTAAAAACATTCAGTACTTC	CASSDRSPAGPKNIQYF
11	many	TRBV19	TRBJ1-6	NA	TGTGCCAGTAGTAAGGATTCACCCCTCCACTTT	CASSKDSPLHF
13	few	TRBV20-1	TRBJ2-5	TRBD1	TGCAGTGCCCCCGAGGGGGCGCGAGAGACCCAGTACTTC	CSAPEGARETQYF
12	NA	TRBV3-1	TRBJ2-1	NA	TGTGCCAGCGGGACCCTTCACAATGAGCAGTTCTTC	CASGTLHNEQFF
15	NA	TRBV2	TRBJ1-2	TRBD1	TGTGCCAGCAGTTCCCCTAGGGGGACAGGGTATGGCTACACCTTC	CASSSPRGTGYGYTF
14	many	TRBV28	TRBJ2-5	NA	TGTGCCAGCAGTTTGCAGGGTCGGCGAGAGACCCAGTACTTC	CASSLQGRRETQYF
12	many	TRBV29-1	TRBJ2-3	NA	TGCAGCGTTGAAGTCCTGGGAGATACGCAGTATTTT	CSVEVLGDTQYF
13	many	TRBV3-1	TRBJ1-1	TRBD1	TGTGCCAGCAGTTATACAGGGGACGGTGAAGCTTTCTTT	CASSYTGDGEAFF
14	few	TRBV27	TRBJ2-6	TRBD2	TGTGCCAGCAGTGGGACTATTGGGGCCAACGTCCTGACTTTC	CASSGTIGANVLTF
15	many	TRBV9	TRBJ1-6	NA	TGTGCCAGCAGTGCAGTTGGTGTAGGAAATTCACCCCTCCACTTT	CASSAVGVGNSPLHF
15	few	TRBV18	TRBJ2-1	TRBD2	TGTGCCAGCTCACGGGAGGGGTTTTCCTACAATGAGCAGTTCTTC	CASSREGFSYNEQFF
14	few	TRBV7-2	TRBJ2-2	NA	TGTGCCAGCAGCTCCAACGCGAACACCGGGGAGCTGTTTTTT	CASSSNANTGELFF
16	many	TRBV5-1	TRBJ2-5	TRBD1	TGCGCCAGCAGCTCGGGGGCCTCAGACAGGGGAGAGACCCAGTACTTC	CASSSGASDRGETQYF
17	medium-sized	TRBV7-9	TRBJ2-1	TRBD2	TGTGCCAGCAGCTTAGGCTCTCTAGCGGCCACCTACAATGAGCAGTTCTTC	CASSLGSLAATYNEQFF
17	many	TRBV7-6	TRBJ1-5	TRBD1	TGTGCCAGCAGCTTAGGACAGGGGGCAGATTGGAATCAGCCCCAGCATTTT	CASSLGQGADWNQPQHF
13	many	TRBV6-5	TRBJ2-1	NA	TGTGCCAGCAGTTACTCGAGTTTCGATGAGCAGTTCTTC	CASSYSSFDEQFF
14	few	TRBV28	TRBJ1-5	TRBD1	TGTGCCAGCAGACAGGGGGAAAGCAATCAGCCCCAGCATTTT	CASRQGESNQPQHF
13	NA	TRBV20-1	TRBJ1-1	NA	TGCAGTGCCCCGGGATTCATGAACACTGAAGCTTTCTTT	CSAPGFMNTEAFF
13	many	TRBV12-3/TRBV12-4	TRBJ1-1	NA	TGTGCCAGCAGTTTATGGCTCGGGGAGGACAGCTGGTTT	CASSLWLGEDSWF
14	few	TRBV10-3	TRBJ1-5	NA	TGTGCCATCAGTGAGTCCGAGCGGAATCAGCCCCAGCATTTT	CAISESERNQPQHF
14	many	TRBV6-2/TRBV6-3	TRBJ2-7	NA	TGTGCCAGCAGTTTTGGGCAGGAGTACTACGAGCAGTACTTC	CASSFGQEYYEQYF
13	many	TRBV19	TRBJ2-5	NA	TGTGCCAGTACCAATTCATGGGGTGAGACCCAGTACTTC	CASTNSWGETQYF
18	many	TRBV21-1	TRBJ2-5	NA	TGTGCCAGCAGCAAAAGACCCCCTCTCCGGGGGATGAAAGAGACCCAGTACTTC	CASSKRPPLRGMKETQYF